The 13 T cell receptor beta chains below come from one sample, sequenced in a study of T cell changes during pregnancy in multiple sclerosis. The assay was immunoSEQ multiplex PCR, and TCRdb's table has in-frame clones only and misses some. Of some 64,000 clones in the sample, about nine tenths are singletons; the top ten hold roughly 2.2%. The specimen was peripheral blood, collected in the first trimester of pregnancy. All receptors come from a female donor with multiple sclerosis, enrolled in a pregnancy study.

The chain joins TRBV7-9 to TRBJ1-4, with 9 bases aligning to TRBD1. From germline, CDR1 is SEHNR and CDR2 FQNEAQ (reference sequence). The CDR3 loop spans 16 amino acids. V was pared by 4 bases and J by 0 bases, with 3 bases of the junction left unmatched. The CDR3 nucleotides read TGTGCCAGCAGCTCCGGGGACAGGGCAACTAATGAAAAACTGTTTTTT. It yields the protein CASSSGDRATNEKLFF.

The CDR3 nucleotides are TGTGCCAGCTCACCCCCGGCACACCAGGGGACCGCCAACACCGGGGAGCTGTTTTTT. It codes for CASSPPAHQGTANTGELFF. This sequence joins TRBV18 and TRBJ2-2, with D tentatively TRBD1 (6 bases). V was clipped by 3 bases and J by 2 bases, with 22 bases between them. The CDR3 is 19 amino acids. CDR1 and CDR2 from the germline V gene are KGHSH and LQKENI.

CDR3 DNA: TGTGCCAGCAGCGCCCGGGACTTGCGCCTGGGTACGCAGTATTTT. As protein: CASSARDLRLGTQYF. The V call is TRBV9, the J call TRBJ2-3; a weak D match, TRBD2 (6 bases). The V and J ends lost 3 bases and 8 bases respectively, with 19 bases between them. Looked up from germline, CDR1 is SGDLS and CDR2 is YYNGEE. The CDR3 is 15 residues long.

The chain joins TRBV7-3 to TRBJ2-7; unclear D gene. V gave up 6 bases and J gave up 3 bases, with 12 bases separating them. The V gene's germline CDR1 is SGHTA and CDR2 FQGTGA. The CDR3 consists of 13 residues. Written as DNA, the CDR3 is TGTGCCAGCAGTCCAGACCACAGCTACGAGCAGTACTTC. It encodes CASSPDHSYEQYF.

The genes are TRBV11-2 and TRBJ2-2; 10 bases fit TRBD2. The CDR3 consists of 20 residues. Trimming took 0 bases from V and 4 from J; bases not matched to a gene: 14. Germline loops: CDR1 SGHAT, CDR2 FQNNGV. The CDR3 bases are TGTGCCAGCAGCTTAGATCTCATGTGGCTAGCGGGAGATCGCACCGGGGAGCTGTTTTTT. Translation: CASSLDLMWLAGDRTGELFF.

The J gene is TRBJ2-3, the V gene TRBV5-1, with D unclear. The germline gives CDR1 SGHRS, CDR2 YFSETQ. V shed 0 bases and J shed 5 bases, with 7 bases lying between them. The CDR3 totals 13 residues. CDR3 in amino acids: CASSLVAGDTQYF. CDR3 DNA sequence: TGCGCCAGCAGCTTGGTAGCTGGAGATACGCAGTATTTT.

V and J are TRBV5-4 and TRBJ2-5; tentative D call: TRBD2 (6 bases). The germline V and J ends were trimmed by 10 bases and 2 bases, with 15 bases remaining between them. Per the germline V gene, CDR1 is SGHNT and CDR2 is YYREEE (reference sequence). CDR3 length: 13 residues. This CDR3 reads CACGTPPQETQYF. The CDR3 bases are TGTGCCTGCGGGACGCCGCCTCAAGAGACCCAGTACTTC.

The chain employs TRBV21-1 and TRBJ1-6. TRBV21-1 has pseudogene status. This CDR3 region has 15 residues. This chain's CDR3 is CAGPPGEDKNSPLHF. In DNA, the CDR3 is TGTGCCGGCCCCCCGGGGGAGGATAAGAATTCACCCCTCCACTTT.

The chain carries TRBV7-8 and TRBJ2-1; D uncertain. This CDR3 has 18 residues. The germline V and J ends were trimmed by 4 bases and 0 bases, with 19 bases remaining between them. Germline V lookup: CDR1 SGHVS, CDR2 FQNEAQ. CDR3 region: CASSSNPLLRSSYNEQFF. The CDR3 region has the DNA TGTGCCAGCAGCTCAAACCCTCTATTACGGAGCTCCTACAATGAGCAGTTCTTC.

J is TRBJ1-3 and V is TRBV19; D is undetermined. The CDR3 extends over 13 amino acids. Germline V gene lookup returns CDR1 LNHDA and CDR2 SQIVND (reference sequence). The V gene lost 1 base and the J gene lost 4 bases, with 5 bases spanning the gap. CDR3 sequence reads: CASSIASGNTIYF. The CDR3 nucleotides read TGTGCCAGTAGTATAGCGAGCGGAAACACCATATATTTT. Full variable domain (missing parts from reference TRBV19 and TRBJ1-3): DGGITQSPKYLFRKEGQNVTLSCEQNLNHDAMYWYRQDPGQGLRLIYYSQIVNDFQKGDIAEGYSVSREKKESFPLTVTSAQKNPTAFYLCASSIASGNTIYFGEGSWLTVV.

This rearrangement joins TRBV29-1 to TRBJ2-2; tentatively, D is TRBD1 (5 bases). Germline CDR1 and CDR2: SQVTM and ANQGSEA. The V and J ends lost 1 base and 3 bases respectively, with 12 bases between them. CDR3 size: 15 residues. The CDR3 DNA is TGCAGCGTTGAAGGAAGTAAACAGGACACCGGGGAGCTGTTTTTT. It yields the protein CSVEGSKQDTGELFF.

This chain uses TRBV5-1 with TRBJ1-2, with 7 positions matching TRBD1. The CDR3 covers 14 residues. J was trimmed by 7 bases and V by 3 bases; bases with no gene match: 9. Germline-derived CDR1 and CDR2 are SGHRS and YFSETQ. The DNA for the CDR3 is TGCGCCAGCAGCTACGGACAGGCAACTGGTGGCTACACCTTC. It translates to CASSYGQATGGYTF.

This clone is a singleton in its sample. The gene calls are TRBV6-1 and TRBJ1-4; 7 positions match TRBD1. Germline V gene sequence: CDR1 MNHNS, CDR2 SASEGT. With 2 bases clipped from V and 9 bases from J, the junction kept 9 bases outside the gene matches. The CDR3 is 15 amino acids. Written as DNA, the CDR3 is TGTGCCAGCAGTGAATGGGAACAGGGGAGCCAAAAACTGTTTTTT. It encodes CASSEWEQGSQKLFF.